Presented here are 10 T cell receptor beta chains from one specimen sequenced in a study of spatial heterogeneity in lung cancer. The time point is: sample taken at primary tumor resection. TCRdb re-analysed the 5' RACE reads in MiXCR, keeping a single row per CDR3 protein. The sample lists approximately 13,000 distinct CDR3 sequences, approximately 5.5% occurring once. Whole-study results and caveats: In tumors, expanded intratumoral alpha and beta TCR counts tracked mutation counts.

These receptors are not linked to any known antigen. Material: lung tumor tissue, obtained at surgery. The receptors stem from a male donor with early-stage non-small cell lung cancer.

The table lists this clonotype with many counts. This beta chain is an unintended read in a library built for alpha chains; its size means little. The gene calls are TRBV6-5 and TRBJ2-1; TRBD2 aligns across 7 bases. Germline assignment: CDR1 MNHEY and CDR2 SVGAGI. The V and J ends lost 4 bases and 10 bases, in that order; junction bases with no gene match: 7. This CDR3 is built from 13 residues. CDR3 sequence: CASSWVGAGEQFF. CDR3 bases: TGTGCCAGCAGTTGGGTGGGAGCGGGGGAGCAGTTCTTC.

This clonotype was recorded a few times. A library made for alpha chains picked up this beta chain off target, so its size means little. The rearrangement joins TRBV11-2 to TRBJ1-2, with D possibly TRBD1 on 5 matching bases. The CDR3 consists of 17 residues. Germline CDR1 reads SGHAT; CDR2 reads FQNNGV. V dropped 2 bases and J dropped 6 bases, with 22 bases sitting between them. CDR3 region: CASSLSHSRALRDGYTF. In nucleotides, the CDR3 is TGTGCCAGCAGCTTAAGTCATTCCAGGGCTTTGAGGGATGGCTACACCTTC.

This clonotype is medium-sized within its sample. The library was prepared for alpha chains; this beta chain is a stray read, so its frequency means little. This chain links TRBV20-1 with TRBJ2-7; 7 nucleotides match TRBD1. The CDR3 is 14 amino acids. The germline gives CDR1 DFQATT, CDR2 SNEGSKA (reference sequence). V lost 5 bases to trimming and J lost 2 bases; unmatched junction nucleotides: 9. CDR3: CSALQGRGAYEQYF. The CDR3 DNA reads as TGCAGTGCTTTACAGGGGCGCGGCGCCTACGAGCAGTACTTC.

Note on this clonotype: This beta chain came through as a stray read in a library set up for alpha chains, and its size says little. The gene calls are TRBV20-1 and TRBJ2-5; D is possibly TRBD1 or TRBD2 (5 bases each). CDR3 length: 14 residues. Trimming cost V 7 bases and J 4 bases, with 19 bases left between them. The germline CDR1 and CDR2 sequences are DFQATT and SNEGSKA (reference sequence). The CDR3: CSGKGPQAAETQYF. CDR3 DNA: TGCAGTGGTAAGGGACCGCAAGCGGCAGAGACCCAGTACTTC.

This clonotype was picked up many times. Because the library targeted alpha chains, this beta chain is an off-target read whose size means little. The rearrangement joins TRBV20-1 to TRBJ2-5; the D gene is possibly TRBD2 (6 bases). The CDR3 covers 15 residues. The germline gives CDR1 DFQATT, CDR2 SNEGSKA (reference sequence). Trimming pared 4 bases from V and 1 base from J, leaving 16 bases between. CDR3 residues: CSAIVRGAFQETQYF. DNA of the CDR3: TGCAGTGCTATTGTTCGCGGGGCCTTCCAAGAGACCCAGTACTTC.

This clonotype appeared many times. The library was prepared for alpha chains; this beta chain is a stray read, so its frequency means little. The chain combines TRBV2 with TRBJ1-3; possible D gene TRBD1, 6 bases. Trimming pared 5 bases from V and 0 bases from J, leaving 11 bases between. Germline CDR1 SNHLY, CDR2 FYNNEI. This CDR3 is built from 15 residues. This CDR3 reads CASSLTGGSGNTIYF. In nucleotides, the CDR3 is TGTGCCAGCAGTTTGACAGGAGGCTCTGGAAACACCATATATTTT.

This clonotype was observed a handful of times. Since it is a stray read in a library aimed at alpha chains, this beta chain has a size that is not meaningful. The chain links TRBV6-4 to TRBJ2-2; TRBD1 aligns across 9 bases. This CDR3 has 14 amino acids. The junction had 7 bases not matched to a gene; V was cut back by 7 bases and J by 7 bases. In germline, CDR1 is MRHNA, CDR2 SNTAGT. The CDR3 loop reads CASKPQGAFGELFF. The CDR3 bases are TGTGCCAGCAAGCCACAGGGGGCCTTCGGGGAGCTGTTTTTT.

This clonotype was recorded many times. This beta chain is an off-target read within a library intended for alpha chains, so its frequency means little. The chain recombines TRBV2 with TRBJ1-1; D is possibly TRBD1 (6 bases). Germline assignment: CDR1 SNHLY and CDR2 FYNNEI. This CDR3 has 13 amino acids. V was trimmed by 4 bases and J by 5 bases, leaving 11 bases between them. CDR3 loop: CASSGQGRTEAFF. CDR3 sequence (DNA): TGTGCCAGCAGTGGCCAGGGGAGGACTGAAGCTTTCTTT.

This clonotype was counted many times. In a library made to pick up alpha chains, this beta chain is a stray read with a size that means little. V is TRBV7-2 and J is TRBJ1-2; no clear D gene. The CDR3 length is 13 residues. Germline-derived CDR1 and CDR2 are SGHTA and FQGNSA. Trimming pared 5 bases from V and 0 bases from J, leaving 7 bases between. The CDR3 DNA follows: TGTGCCAGCAGCCCCCAAGCTAACTATGGCTACACCTTC. Its protein is CASSPQANYGYTF.

This clonotype has ten or more counts. Since it is a stray read in a library aimed at alpha chains, this beta chain has a size that is not meaningful. The CDR3 region is CASSFRDSGNEKLFF. DNA of the CDR3: TGTGCCAGCAGTTTCCGGGACTCCGGTAATGAAAAACTGTTTTTT. The gene calls are TRBV9 and TRBJ1-4; maybe TRBD1 (5 bases). Trimming removed 5 bases at V and 4 bases at J, with 15 bases between. There are 15 residues in the CDR3. Germline lookup yields CDR1 SGDLS and CDR2 YYNGEE.